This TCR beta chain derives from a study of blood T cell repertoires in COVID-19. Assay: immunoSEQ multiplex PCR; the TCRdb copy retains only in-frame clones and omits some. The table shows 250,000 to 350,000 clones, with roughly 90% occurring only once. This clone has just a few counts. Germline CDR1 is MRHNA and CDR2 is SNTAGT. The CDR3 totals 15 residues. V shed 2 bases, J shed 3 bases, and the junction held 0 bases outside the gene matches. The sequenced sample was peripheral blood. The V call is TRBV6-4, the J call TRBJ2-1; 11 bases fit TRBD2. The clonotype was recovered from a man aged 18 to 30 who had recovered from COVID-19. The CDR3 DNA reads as TGTGCCAGCAGTGACGGGACTAGCGGCTACAATGAGCAGTTCTTC. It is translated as CASSDGTSGYNEQFF.